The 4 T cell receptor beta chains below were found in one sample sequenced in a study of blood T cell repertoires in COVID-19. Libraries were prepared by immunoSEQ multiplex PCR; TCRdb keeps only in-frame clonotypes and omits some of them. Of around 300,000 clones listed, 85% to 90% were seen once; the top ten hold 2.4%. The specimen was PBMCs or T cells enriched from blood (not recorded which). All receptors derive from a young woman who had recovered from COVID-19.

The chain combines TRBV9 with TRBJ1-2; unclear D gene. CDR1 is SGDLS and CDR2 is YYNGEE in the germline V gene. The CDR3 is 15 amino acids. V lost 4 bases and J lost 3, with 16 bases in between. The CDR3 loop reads CASSPTVGSYYGYTF. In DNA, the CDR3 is TGTGCCAGCAGCCCCACAGTCGGTAGTTACTATGGCTACACCTTC.

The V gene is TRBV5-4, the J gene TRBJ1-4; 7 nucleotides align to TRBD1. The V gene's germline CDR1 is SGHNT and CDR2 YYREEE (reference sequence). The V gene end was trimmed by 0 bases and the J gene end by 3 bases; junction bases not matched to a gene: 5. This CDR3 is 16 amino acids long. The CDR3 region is CASSLGPGTANEKLFF. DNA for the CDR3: TGTGCCAGCAGCTTGGGCCCCGGGACAGCTAATGAAAAACTGTTTTTT.

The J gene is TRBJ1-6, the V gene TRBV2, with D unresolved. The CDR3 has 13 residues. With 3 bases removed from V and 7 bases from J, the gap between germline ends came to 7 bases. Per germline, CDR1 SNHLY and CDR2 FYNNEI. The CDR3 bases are TGTGCCAGCAGTGAGACTGTGAATTCACCCCTCCACTTT. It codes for CASSETVNSPLHF.

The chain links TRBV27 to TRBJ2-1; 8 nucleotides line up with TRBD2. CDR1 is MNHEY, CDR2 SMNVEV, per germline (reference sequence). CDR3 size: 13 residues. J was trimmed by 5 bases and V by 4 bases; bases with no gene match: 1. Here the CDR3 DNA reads TGTGCCAGCAGTTCGGGACTAGACAATGAGCAGTTCTTC. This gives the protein CASSSGLDNEQFF.